This TCR beta chain was obtained from a study of blood T cell repertoires in COVID-19. Study as a whole: PBMCs, B-cell-depleted T cells, or T cells were the source of the cDNA or gDNA that made up the material.

Followed over time, Seattle patients had been enrolled while infection was active. This clone was seen a single time. Germline CDR1 and CDR2: SEHNR and FQNEAQ (reference sequence). CDR3 size: 12 residues. The V end lost 0 bases, the J end lost 5 bases, and 4 bases lay between the germline ends. Methods used by the authors: Using reference gene primer amplification, nucleated cell counts were estimated. Clones were read by immunoSEQ multiplex PCR, and TCRdb kept only the in-frame ones, dropping some. The V and J calls and the clone size are those of that table, but D and trimming were determined from the DNA. The table has around 440,000 clones, more than 70% seen once.

The source is a woman aged 50 to 60 with COVID-19, enrolled during active disease. Sequenced: peripheral blood. The V call is TRBV7-9, the J call TRBJ2-5; D not certain. CDR3 residues: CASSLARETQYF. The CDR3 DNA reads as TGTGCCAGCAGCTTAGCGCGGGAGACCCAGTACTTC.